The clone carrying this T cell receptor beta chain was seen repeatedly, ten times or more. CDR1 GTSNPN and CDR2 SVGIG come from the germline V gene (reference sequence). Trimming shortened V by 2 bases and J by 3 bases, and 10 bases separated the two germline ends. The CDR3 runs 13 residues. These data originate in a study of low-dose radiotherapy and immunotherapy resistance in tumors. Study-level information: Per fraction, Cohort 1 was given 0.5 Gy every 2 weeks, for a total of 6.5 Gy. Members of Cohort 2 were treated with 1 Gy per fraction every two weeks; their total was 13 Gy over 26 weeks. Patients were given intravenous nivolumab 240 mg every two weeks plus ipilimumab 1 mg/kg every six weeks. Patients took aspirin (300 mg orally, daily) for four cycles beginning at cycle 1 day 1.

Stated time point: before trial treatment. TRAV and TRBV primers primed cDNA for both TCRalpha and TCRbeta. With a constant-region primer and a V-primer adapter, TCRs were subjected to approximately 20 PCR cycles of amplification. From the reads, TCRdb called clonotypes with MiXCR, one entry per CDR3 protein. The table includes around 79,000 distinct CDR3 sequences, approximately 17% detected once. V gene TRBV30 combines with J gene TRBJ1-1; D perhaps matches TRBD1 (5 bases). The source material was PBMCs, sampled before treatment. This clonotype was obtained from a male donor with prostate cancer. As DNA, the CDR3 is TGTGCCTGGAGTAGGGGCGCGGACACTGAAGCTTTCTTT. Translating gives CAWSRGADTEAFF.